The 25 T cell receptor beta chains below were found in one sample sequenced in a study of shared T cell receptors in the human thymus. Sequencing used immunoSEQ multiplex PCR; TCRdb keeps in-frame clones, though not all of them. The sample has approximately 760,000 clones, approximately 83% seen once. The same sample was also used in a study of human thymus T cells.

Sequencing input: thymocytes. Every receptor here comes from a girl less than two years old with a congenital heart defect.

The rearrangement links TRBV10-2 to TRBJ1-1; 7 bases are shared with TRBD1. CDR1 WSHSY and CDR2 SAAADI come from the germline V gene. V dropped 5 bases and J dropped 0; count of bases not matched to a gene: 3. The CDR3 has 14 amino acids. Here the CDR3 DNA reads TGCGCCAGCAGTTACAGGGGTATGAACACTGAAGCTTTCTTT. It translates to CASSYRGMNTEAFF.

J is TRBJ1-1 and V is TRBV5-4, with a possible D match to TRBD1 (6 bases). Germline-derived CDR1 and CDR2 are SGHNT and YYREEE (reference sequence). V was clipped by 0 bases and J by 3 bases, with 9 bases between them. This CDR3 has 14 residues. CDR3 bases: TGTGCCAGCAGCTTGGTAGGGGGTGACACTGAAGCTTTCTTT. This translates into CASSLVGGDTEAFF. Variable domain in full (rest from reference TRBV5-4 and TRBJ1-1): ETGVTQSPTHLIKTRGQQVTLRCSSQSGHNTVSWYQQALGQGPQFIFQYYREEENGRGNFPPRFSGLQFPNYSSELNVNALELDDSALYLCASSLVGGDTEAFFGQGTRLTVV.

CDR3 bases: TGTGCCAGCAGCTTAGTCCCTAGCGGTAATCGCACAGATACGCAGTATTTT. Residues: CASSLVPSGNRTDTQYF. This rearrangement joins TRBV7-2 to TRBJ2-3, with TRBD2 matching over 7 bases. V gave up 1 base and J gave up 1 base; unmatched junction bases: 8. The CDR3 extends over 17 amino acids. Looked up from germline, CDR1 is SGHTA and CDR2 is FQGNSA.

This chain uses TRBV7-2 with TRBJ2-3, with 13 bases lining up with TRBD2. The V gene end was trimmed by 4 bases and the J gene end by 7 bases; junction bases not matched to a gene: 8. Germline CDR1 SGHTA, CDR2 FQGNSA. This CDR3 region has 16 residues. The CDR3 bases are TGTGCCAGCAGCTCCCGGACTAGCGGGGGCCGGAATACGCAGTATTTT. Translated: CASSSRTSGGRNTQYF.

This clone occurred once. The gene calls are TRBV2 and TRBJ1-2; 7 nucleotides align to TRBD1. Unmatched junction bases numbered 10, after V lost 6 bases and J lost 0 bases. This CDR3 has 16 amino acids. CDR1 and CDR2 from the germline V gene are SNHLY and FYNNEI. DNA of the CDR3: TGTGCCAGCAGGCGCACCGGGACAGAGTCTAACTATGGCTACACCTTC. The encoded protein is CASRRTGTESNYGYTF.

This clone came up a few times. The rearrangement links TRBV6-6 to TRBJ2-4; 7 bases are a match to TRBD1. The CDR3 covers 13 residues. V shed 2 bases, J shed 8 bases, and the junction held 3 bases outside the gene matches. Germline lookup yields CDR1 MNHNY and CDR2 SVGAGI (reference sequence). CDR3: CASSYDRDHIQYF. As DNA, the CDR3 is TGTGCCAGCAGTTACGACAGGGATCACATTCAGTACTTC.

This clone was seen a single time. V usage is TRBV5-8 and J usage is TRBJ1-3, with 7 bases lining up with TRBD1. Germline assignment: CDR1 SGHTS and CDR2 YDEGEE. J was trimmed by 2 bases and V by 4 bases; bases with no gene match: 9. The CDR3 is 16 amino acids. The CDR3 is CASSGGQETTGNTIYF. The CDR3 DNA reads as TGTGCCAGCAGCGGAGGACAGGAGACGACTGGAAACACCATATATTTT.

This chain connects TRBV5-1 to TRBJ2-7, with 8 bases lining up with TRBD1. The CDR3 is 15 amino acids. Trimming cost V 0 bases and J 6 bases; bases outside gene matches: 8. Germline CDR1 is SGHRS and CDR2 is YFSETQ. Here the CDR3 reads CASSLEDRVPSEQYF. The CDR3 DNA is TGCGCCAGCAGCTTGGAGGACAGGGTACCGAGCGAGCAGTACTTC.

The sample holds a few counts of this clone. This chain connects TRBV2 to TRBJ2-7; TRBD1 agrees at 11 bases. This CDR3 is built from 13 residues. V was pared by 6 bases and J by 5 bases, with 3 bases of the junction left unmatched. CDR1 SNHLY and CDR2 FYNNEI come from the germline V gene. CDR3 sequence reads: CASRGQGVNEQYF. CDR3 coding DNA: TGTGCCAGCAGGGGACAGGGGGTAAACGAGCAGTACTTC.

V usage is TRBV9 and J usage is TRBJ1-2; D is unresolved. The CDR3 covers 15 residues. In germline, CDR1 is SGDLS, CDR2 YYNGEE. V shed 3 bases and J shed 7 bases, with 19 bases lying between them. The CDR3 here is CASSAASGDFGGYTF. The CDR3 coding sequence is TGTGCCAGCAGCGCAGCCTCCGGGGATTTTGGTGGCTACACCTTC. Looking up the rest from reference TRBV9 and TRBJ1-2 gives the full variable domain: DSGVTQTPKHLITATGQRVTLRCSPRSGDLSVYWYQQSLDQGLQFLIQYYNGEERAKGNILERFSAQQFPDLHSELNLSSLELGDSALYFCASSAASGDFGGYTFGSGTRLTVV.

The V gene is TRBV5-6, the J gene TRBJ1-3; D gene unclear. The CDR3 covers 15 residues. The germline CDR1 and CDR2 sequences are SGHDT and YYEEEE. V lost 2 bases to trimming and J lost 0 bases, with 9 bases between them. The CDR3 loop is CASSFGRFSGNTIYF. DNA for the CDR3: TGTGCCAGCAGCTTCGGCAGGTTCTCTGGAAACACCATATATTTT.

This sequence joins TRBV9 and TRBJ1-4; unclear D gene. The V gene's germline CDR1 is SGDLS and CDR2 YYNGEE. The ends were cut back, 5 bases at V and 2 bases at J, with 22 bases in the middle. The CDR3 totals 18 residues. As DNA, the CDR3 is TGTGCCAGCAGTTATAGAGGAGGGCAGGTGGCGACTAATGAAAAACTGTTTTTT. Amino acids: CASSYRGGQVATNEKLFF.

CDR3 in DNA: TGTGCCAGCTCACCACGGGGGGGACGGAACACTGAAGCTTTCTTT. The encoded protein is CASSPRGGRNTEAFF. The rearrangement uses TRBV18 and TRBJ1-1; TRBD1 might be the D (5 bases). Trimming removed 1 base from V and 1 base from J, with 10 bases in between. CDR3 length equals 15 residues. Germline V gene data show CDR1 as KGHSH and CDR2 as LQKENI.

This sequence joins TRBV7-2 and TRBJ1-1; no firm D call. The CDR3 extends over 15 amino acids. Germline V lookup: CDR1 SGHTA, CDR2 FQGNSA. V dropped 2 bases and J dropped 11 bases, with 21 bases sitting between them. CDR3 sequence reads: CASSLSVGPRSPAFF. The CDR3 coding sequence is TGTGCCAGCAGCTTAAGCGTCGGCCCCCGATCCCCTGCTTTCTTT.

This clone was seen only a few times. The chain has TRBV14 and TRBJ2-7; 7 bases map to TRBD2. CDR3 size: 17 residues. The germline gives CDR1 SGHDN, CDR2 FVKESK. V shed 0 bases, J shed 1 base, and the junction held 9 bases outside the gene matches. DNA for the CDR3: TGTGCCAGCAGCCAAGACCGCGGGAGTAGCGGATCCTACGAGCAGTACTTC. Its protein is CASSQDRGSSGSYEQYF.

The V call is TRBV7-2, the J call TRBJ1-1, with D unclear. The V end lost 4 bases, the J end lost 5 bases, and 11 bases lay between the germline ends. CDR3 length: 13 amino acids. Per germline, CDR1 SGHTA and CDR2 FQGNSA. The CDR3 DNA reads as TGTGCCAGCAGCTCAAGAGGTGGGACTGAAGCTTTCTTT. Translation: CASSSRGGTEAFF.

The V gene is TRBV5-4, the J gene TRBJ2-1; 12 bases agree with TRBD2. V was clipped by 4 bases and J by 2 bases; unmatched bases: 4. CDR1 and CDR2 (germline): SGHNT, YYREEE (reference sequence). The CDR3 has 16 amino acids. Here the CDR3 DNA reads TGTGCCAGCAGCGTGACTAGCGGGGGACCCTACAATGAGCAGTTCTTC. It codes for CASSVTSGGPYNEQFF. Full variable domain (rest looked up from reference TRBV5-4 and TRBJ2-1): ETGVTQSPTHLIKTRGQQVTLRCSSQSGHNTVSWYQQALGQGPQFIFQYYREEENGRGNFPPRFSGLQFPNYSSELNVNALELDDSALYLCASSVTSGGPYNEQFFGPGTRLTVL.

The chain joins TRBV5-1 to TRBJ2-7, with D tentatively TRBD2 (6 bases). The germline CDR1 and CDR2 sequences are SGHRS and YFSETQ. V was shortened by 4 bases and J by 3 bases, with 23 bases between the two germline ends. The length of the CDR3 is 17 residues. In DNA, the CDR3 is TGCGCCAGCAGCATATTCAACCAGGACTACGGAGACTACGAGCAGTACTTC. It is translated as CASSIFNQDYGDYEQYF.

The V call is TRBV27, the J call TRBJ1-6; 8 bases line up with TRBD1. V dropped 8 bases and J dropped 2; count of bases not matched to a gene: 5. CDR1 is MNHEY, CDR2 SMNVEV, per germline (reference sequence). The CDR3 is 15 residues long. The CDR3 DNA reads as TGTGCCAGCCAGGACAGGGTAACCTATAATTCACCCCTCCACTTT. Its translation: CASQDRVTYNSPLHF.

The rearrangement joins TRBV10-3 to TRBJ2-6; D ambiguous. CDR3 length equals 17 residues. CDR1 is ENHRY and CDR2 is SYGVKD in the germline V gene. Trimming took 2 bases from V and 0 from J, leaving 11 bases between them. The CDR3 spells CAISEHILTSGANVLTF. The CDR3 nucleotides are TGTGCCATCAGTGAGCACATTCTTACCTCTGGGGCCAACGTCCTGACTTTC.

V usage is TRBV7-8 and J usage is TRBJ1-6, with D tentatively TRBD1 (5 bases). Trimming removed 5 bases from V and 12 bases from J, with 8 bases in between. Germline CDR1 reads SGHVS; CDR2 reads FQNEAQ. This CDR3 has 11 residues. CDR3 sequence reads: CASSGRGPLHF. CDR3 sequence (DNA): TGTGCCAGCAGCGGTAGGGGACCCCTCCACTTT.

This chain connects TRBV7-9 to TRBJ1-2; 7 nucleotides align to TRBD1. After removal of 4 bases from V and 3 bases from J, the junction contained 8 bases not matched to a gene. This CDR3 has 15 residues. Germline-derived CDR1 and CDR2 are SEHNR and FQNEAQ (reference sequence). The CDR3 sequence is CASSSETGYDYGYTF. The DNA of the CDR3 is TGTGCCAGCAGCTCGGAGACAGGGTACGACTATGGCTACACCTTC.

J is TRBJ1-4 and V is TRBV7-8; D gene uncertain. Trimming stripped 4 bases from V and 0 bases from J, with 15 bases between. The CDR3 consists of 17 residues. Germline assignment: CDR1 SGHVS and CDR2 FQNEAQ. The DNA for the CDR3 is TGTGCCAGCAGCTCGATCCAGACAATCACAACTAATGAAAAACTGTTTTTT. It translates to CASSSIQTITTNEKLFF.

This clone has only one observation. The same CDR3 is also encoded by other DNA sequences in this sample. The chain employs TRBV5-1 and TRBJ2-7; D is possibly TRBD1 (6 bases). Germline V CDR1 and CDR2: SGHRS, YFSETQ. V was cut by 2 bases and J by 3 bases, with 30 bases left in between. This CDR3 has 20 residues. The chain's CDR3 is CASSFKLPSHRDITNYEQYF. CDR3 coding DNA: TGCGCCAGCAGCTTCAAACTTCCCTCGCACCGGGACATAACAAACTACGAGCAGTACTTC. The variable domain in full, completed from reference TRBV5-1 and TRBJ2-7, reads KAGVTQTPRYLIKTRGQQVTLSCSPISGHRSVSWYQQTPGQGLQFLFEYFSETQRNKGNFPGRFSGRQFSNSRSEMNVSTLELGDSALYLCASSFKLPSHRDITNYEQYFGPGTRLTVT.

V usage is TRBV5-4 and J usage is TRBJ1-6; 8 positions agree with TRBD1. V was pared by 4 bases and J by 8 bases, with 8 bases of the junction left unmatched. This CDR3 is 15 amino acids long. Germline assignment: CDR1 SGHNT and CDR2 YYREEE (reference sequence). The CDR3 reads CASSPGGQGDSPLHF. CDR3 sequence (DNA): TGTGCCAGCAGCCCCGGTGGACAGGGTGATTCACCCCTCCACTTT.